The 17 T cell receptor beta chains listed next were all sequenced from one sample in a study of T cell responses to AZD1222 COVID-19 vaccine. Data came from immunoSEQ multiplex PCR; TCRdb stores just in-frame clones and leaves some out. The sample has roughly 180,000 clones, 90% to 95% seen once. The sequenced sample was peripheral blood, obtained 28 days after the second dose of the MenACWY control vaccine. Every receptor here comes from an adult who received the MenACWY meningococcal vaccine as a control.

This clone was found once. The V and J genes are TRBV19 and TRBJ2-6; D gene unclear. This CDR3 is 16 amino acids long. Germline CDR1 reads LNHDA; CDR2 reads SQIVND (reference sequence). The V end lost 1 base, the J end lost 4 bases, and 11 bases lay between the germline ends. The CDR3 DNA reads TGTGCCAGTAGTATAGGAGTCAGAACCGGGGCCAACGTCCTGACTTTC. Translated: CASSIGVRTGANVLTF.

The chain joins TRBV5-1 to TRBJ1-1; D may be TRBD1 (5 bases). The germline V gene has CDR1 SGHRS and CDR2 YFSETQ. The CDR3 is 16 amino acids. The V and J ends lost 4 bases and 5 bases respectively, with 21 bases between them. CDR3 in DNA: TGCGCCAGCAGCATGACAGCGTTGGGGCGTGGTACTGAAGCTTTCTTT. Its protein is CASSMTALGRGTEAFF.

V and J are TRBV5-1 and TRBJ1-2; maybe TRBD1 (6 bases). Germline V gene sequence: CDR1 SGHRS, CDR2 YFSETQ. The V gene lost 4 bases and the J gene lost 0 bases, with 13 bases spanning the gap. The CDR3 covers 15 residues. The CDR3 coding sequence is TGCGCCAGCAGCAGCAGGGGATCTACTAACTATGGCTACACCTTC. Protein product: CASSSRGSTNYGYTF.

CDR3 nucleotides: TGTGCCAGCAGTTATGAGAGTCTTGGCACTGAAGCTTTCTTT. Its translation is CASSYESLGTEAFF. This sequence joins TRBV6-5 and TRBJ1-1, with no clear D. The V gene's germline CDR1 is MNHEY and CDR2 SVGAGI. The CDR3 has 14 amino acids. V lost 3 bases, J lost 4 bases, and 12 bases lay in between.

This chain joins TRBV18 and TRBJ2-7; 8 bases are a match to TRBD2. The CDR3 sequence is 13 residues long. The V gene's germline CDR1 is KGHSH and CDR2 LQKENI. J lost 2 bases, V lost 3 bases, and 0 bases had no gene match. The CDR3 region is CASSPGLAYEQYF. The DNA for the CDR3 is TGTGCCAGCTCACCGGGACTAGCCTACGAGCAGTACTTC.

The genes are TRBV5-1 and TRBJ1-6; D is unresolved. Germline CDR1 SGHRS, CDR2 YFSETQ. There are 15 residues in the CDR3. V was pared by 3 bases and J by 3 bases, with 10 bases between. DNA of the CDR3: TGCGCCAGCAGCTCCGGGAGCCTCTATAATTCACCCCTCCACTTT. This sequence encodes CASSSGSLYNSPLHF. Full variable domain (outside the CDR3, taken from reference TRBV5-1 and TRBJ1-6): KAGVTQTPRYLIKTRGQQVTLSCSPISGHRSVSWYQQTPGQGLQFLFEYFSETQRNKGNFPGRFSGRQFSNSRSEMNVSTLELGDSALYLCASSSGSLYNSPLHFGNGTRLTVT.

This chain links TRBV7-3 with TRBJ2-4; possibly TRBD1 for D (6 bases). The V gene's germline CDR1 is SGHTA and CDR2 FQGTGA. Between the trimmed V and J ends, which lost 5 bases and 9 bases, there was a span of 11 bases. This CDR3 has 12 residues. The CDR3 region is CASSLEGGIQYF. In DNA, the CDR3 is TGTGCCAGCAGCCTCGAAGGGGGCATTCAGTACTTC.

The V call is TRBV27, the J call TRBJ2-2; D is ambiguous. Germline CDR1 and CDR2: MNHEY and SMNVEV (reference sequence). Trimming cost V 6 bases and J 1 base, with 12 bases left between them. The CDR3 has 15 amino acids. The CDR3 nucleotides are TGTGCCAGCAGGGACGGGCAGGTGAACACCGGGGAGCTGTTTTTT. Translating it yields CASRDGQVNTGELFF.

The rearrangement joins TRBV18 to TRBJ2-7, with 8 nucleotides matching TRBD1. The CDR3 runs to 16 residues. Germline V CDR1 and CDR2: KGHSH, LQKENI. V lost 2 bases and J lost 0; bases outside the gene matches: 6. For the CDR3, the DNA is TGTGCCAGCTCACCATCCCGGGACAGGTTCTCCTACGAGCAGTACTTC. Its protein product is CASSPSRDRFSYEQYF.

The chain is built from TRBV7-9 and TRBJ1-1; 7 nucleotides agree with TRBD1. CDR3 length: 11 residues. CDR1 SEHNR and CDR2 FQNEAQ come from the germline V gene (reference sequence). With V trimmed by 6 bases and J by 11 bases, 6 bases remained unmatched. CDR3 sequence: CASSAGQRAFF. The CDR3 DNA follows: TGTGCCAGCAGTGCGGGACAGCGGGCTTTCTTT.

The J gene is TRBJ2-4, the V gene TRBV4-3, with D perhaps TRBD1 or TRBD2 (5 bases each). This CDR3 has 15 amino acids. The V gene lost 4 bases and the J gene lost 5 bases, with 15 bases spanning the gap. CDR1 LGHNA and CDR2 YSLEER come from the germline V gene. The CDR3 nucleotides are TGCGCCAGCAGCCGGGGGAATAGTCGTCAAAACATTCAGTACTTC. Protein: CASSRGNSRQNIQYF.

This chain joins TRBV5-6 and TRBJ2-5; 9 bases fit TRBD2. The CDR3 loop spans 15 amino acids. Germline CDR1 SGHDT, CDR2 YYEEEE. The V segment lost 6 bases and the J segment 5 bases; nucleotides outside the gene matches: 11. CDR3 loop: CASTFGGGATETQYF. The CDR3 DNA is TGTGCCAGCACCTTTGGCGGGGGGGCCACGGAGACCCAGTACTTC.

The rearrangement links TRBV4-2 to TRBJ1-2; perhaps TRBD1 as D (5 bases). The ends were cut back, 0 bases at V and 5 bases at J, with 13 bases in the middle. This CDR3 has 15 residues. In germline, CDR1 is LGHNA, CDR2 YNFKEQ. In nucleotides, the CDR3 is TGTGCCAGCAGCCAAGATAAGCAGGGACGATATGGCTACACCTTC. Amino acid sequence: CASSQDKQGRYGYTF.

CDR3 nucleotide sequence: TGCGCCAGCAGCTTGACAGGGGTGTTCTACGAGCAGTACTTC. Protein sequence: CASSLTGVFYEQYF. The chain carries TRBV5-1 and TRBJ2-7, with 7 bases fitting TRBD1. The germline V gene encodes CDR1 SGHRS and CDR2 YFSETQ. The CDR3 has 14 amino acids. V was pared by 1 base and J by 3 bases, with 4 bases of the junction left unmatched.

The V and J genes are TRBV4-2 and TRBJ2-3; TRBD2 matches at 15 bases. The CDR3 loop spans 16 amino acids. Germline CDR1 reads LGHNA; CDR2 reads YNFKEQ. With 1 base clipped from V and 4 bases from J, the junction kept 0 bases outside the gene matches. The CDR3 bases are TGTGCCAGCAGCCAAGGGACTAGCGGGGGGGCAGATACGCAGTATTTT. Translating it yields CASSQGTSGGADTQYF.

The chain uses TRBV6-5 and TRBJ2-1; D may be TRBD1 (6 bases). With 8 bases removed from V and 2 bases from J, the gap between germline ends came to 16 bases. The CDR3 runs to 15 residues. The V gene's germline CDR1 is MNHEY and CDR2 SVGAGI. CDR3 in amino acids: CASSKGVGTYNEQFF. The CDR3 nucleotides read TGTGCCAGCTCGAAGGGGGTCGGCACCTACAATGAGCAGTTCTTC.

Points on this clone: Distinct nucleotide sequences in the sample also encode this CDR3. The rearrangement joins TRBV20-1 to TRBJ1-2, with D unclear. V was clipped by 2 bases and J by 4 bases, with 2 bases between them. Germline V gives CDR1 DFQATT, CDR2 SNEGSKA (reference sequence). This CDR3 contains 10 residues. For the CDR3, the DNA is TGCAGTGCTAGATCCTATGGCTACACCTTC. Its translation is CSARSYGYTF.